Presented here are 9 T cell receptor beta chains from one specimen sequenced in a study of T cell responses to AZD1222 COVID-19 vaccine. Clones were sequenced by immunoSEQ multiplex PCR, and TCRdb holds only the in-frame ones, with some missing. The data show 90,000 to 120,000 clones, with about 93% seen just once and around 20% held by the top ten. The sample here was peripheral blood, taken on day 0 of AZD1222 vaccination. These receptors were taken from an adult in good health.

V and J are TRBV9 and TRBJ2-1; TRBD1 aligns across 10 bases. Trimming removed 2 bases from V and 8 bases from J; junction bases left unmatched: 7. Germline lookup yields CDR1 SGDLS and CDR2 YYNGEE. There are 15 residues in the CDR3. The CDR3 region is CASSVGTGEGHEQFF. The CDR3, as DNA: TGTGCCAGCAGCGTTGGGACAGGGGAAGGGCATGAGCAGTTCTTC.

The CDR3 coding sequence is TGTGCCAGTAGTATTCGGGACCTTGCCCACGAGCAGTACTTC. Protein sequence: CASSIRDLAHEQYF. V is TRBV19 and J is TRBJ2-7; D is perhaps TRBD1 or TRBD2 (5 bases each). V lost 3 bases and J lost 5, with 14 bases in between. The length of the CDR3 is 14 residues. Germline assignment: CDR1 LNHDA and CDR2 SQIVND (reference sequence).

This clone was counted between two and nine times. V is TRBV10-3 and J is TRBJ2-6; no definite D call. Germline loops: CDR1 ENHRY, CDR2 SYGVKD. V lost 3 bases, J lost 2 bases, and 8 bases lay in between. The CDR3 is made up of 15 amino acids. CDR3 residues: CAISDGYTGANVLTF. In DNA, the CDR3 is TGTGCCATCAGTGATGGTTATACTGGGGCCAACGTCCTGACTTTC.

The chain recombines TRBV25-1 with TRBJ1-3; maybe TRBD1 (5 bases). Trimming cost V 0 bases and J 1 base, with 7 bases left between them. Germline CDR1 MGHDK, CDR2 SYGVNS. The CDR3 length is 15 residues. The CDR3 sequence: CASSEYRESGNTIYF. CDR3 nucleotides: TGTGCCAGCAGTGAATACAGGGAATCTGGAAACACCATATATTTT.

The rearrangement links TRBV7-6 to TRBJ1-2; D might be TRBD1 (6 bases). The germline V gene encodes CDR1 SGHVS and CDR2 FNYEAQ. Trimming cost V 0 bases and J 4 bases, with 15 bases left between them. The CDR3 has 16 residues. In DNA form, the CDR3 reads TGTGCCAGCAGCTTAGCCACTACGACAGGAGGCTATGGCTACACCTTC. It yields the protein CASSLATTTGGYGYTF.

The chain uses TRBV2 and TRBJ1-3; 9 bases are shared with TRBD1. J lost 9 bases, V lost 7 bases, and 10 bases had no gene match. The length of the CDR3 is 14 residues. From germline, CDR1 is SNHLY and CDR2 FYNNEI. CDR3 sequence: CASNMGQGVITIYF. The CDR3 DNA reads as TGTGCCAGCAATATGGGACAGGGTGTTATCACCATATATTTT. Supplemented by reference TRBV2 and TRBJ1-3, the full variable domain reads EPEVTQTPSHQVTQMGQEVILRCVPISNHLYFYWYRQILGQKVEFLVSFYNNEISEKSEIFDDQFSVERPDGSNFTLKIRSTKLEDSAMYFCASNMGQGVITIYFGEGSWLTVV.

The chain has TRBV5-6 and TRBJ1-1; 7 bases line up with TRBD1. J lost 7 bases, V lost 4 bases, and 4 bases had no gene match. CDR3 length: 12 residues. From germline, CDR1 is SGHDT and CDR2 YYEEEE. This chain's CDR3 is CASSPGTDEAFF. CDR3 coding DNA: TGTGCCAGCAGCCCTGGGACAGATGAAGCTTTCTTT.

The chain recombines TRBV6-5 with TRBJ2-5; D is uncertain. This CDR3 is 13 amino acids long. CDR1 and CDR2 from the germline V gene are MNHEY and SVGAGI. Trimming left V 0 bases short and J 0 bases short, with 2 bases between. Written as DNA, the CDR3 is TGTGCCAGCAGTTACTCGTACCAAGAGACCCAGTACTTC. Amino acid sequence: CASSYSYQETQYF.

The CDR3 region has the DNA TGTGCCAGCAGCTCGGGGACAGGGGCTGGAAACACCATATATTTT. This codes for CASSSGTGAGNTIYF. The chain carries TRBV5-4 and TRBJ1-3; 10 positions match TRBD1. J gave up 2 bases and V 3 bases, and 2 bases lay outside the gene matches. Germline V gene sequence: CDR1 SGHNT, CDR2 YYREEE (reference sequence). CDR3 length: 15 amino acids.